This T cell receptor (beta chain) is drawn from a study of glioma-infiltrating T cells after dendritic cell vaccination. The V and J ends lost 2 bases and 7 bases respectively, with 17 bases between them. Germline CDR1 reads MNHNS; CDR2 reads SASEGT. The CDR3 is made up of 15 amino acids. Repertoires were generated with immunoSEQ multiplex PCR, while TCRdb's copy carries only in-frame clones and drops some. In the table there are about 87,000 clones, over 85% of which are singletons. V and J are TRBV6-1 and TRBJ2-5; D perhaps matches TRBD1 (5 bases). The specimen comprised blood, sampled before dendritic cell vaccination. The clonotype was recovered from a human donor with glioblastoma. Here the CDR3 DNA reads TGTGCCAGCAGTGAATGGGGCCAGGGCCAACGGACCCAGTACTTC. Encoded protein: CASSEWGQGQRTQYF.